The 14 T cell receptor beta chains below come from one sample, sequenced in a study of T cells in women clearing cervical HPV infection. The table came from immunoSEQ multiplex PCR; TCRdb's copy has only in-frame clones and leaves some out. Recorded for this sample: around 16,000 clones. Sequenced: blood buffy coat. The receptors were sampled from a woman between 18 and 70 years old with a cervical HPV16 infection that either progressed to CIN3+ or cleared (not recorded which).

On this clone: The read ends 3 residues early relative to the CDR3; the germline J gene fills the gap. This sequence joins TRBV14 and TRBJ1-1; unclear D gene. Germline CDR1 and CDR2: SGHDN and FVKESK. The CDR3 sequence is 16 residues long. The CDR3: CASSQVSSGVLRRAFF. The covered CDR3 bases are TGTGCCAGCAGCCAAGTATCCAGCGGGGTCCTAAGGCGA.

On this clone: The read ends 3 residues before the CDR3 terminus; that terminus is restored from the germline J gene. The chain joins TRBV5-1 to TRBJ1-2, with 8 bases matching TRBD1. The germline CDR1 and CDR2 sequences are SGHRS and YFSETQ. The CDR3 is 13 amino acids. The DNA read from the CDR3 is TGCGCCAGCAGCTTAAGGACAGGGCACGGC. Protein: CASSLRTGHG. The CDR3, in full, reads CASSLRTGHGYTF.

Details on this clone: The read is 3 residues too short to cover the CDR3 end, so that end is filled in from the germline J gene. V and J are TRBV20-1 and TRBJ2-1, with D possibly matching TRBD1 (6 bases). Trimming took 4 bases from V and 5 from J, leaving 9 bases between them. Germline CDR1 reads DFQATT; CDR2 reads SNEGSKA (reference sequence). CDR3 length: 12 residues. Incomplete CDR3 DNA: TGCAGTGCTACGACAGGAAACAATGAG. As protein: CSATTGNNE. The full CDR3 is CSATTGNNEQFF.

Concerning this clone itself: The read terminates 3 residues before the CDR3 end, so the remaining end is supplied by the germline J gene. The chain couples TRBV11-3 to TRBJ2-3, with a weak D call TRBD2 (5 bases). CDR1 and CDR2 (germline): SGHNT, YENEEA. V was clipped by 8 bases and J by 4 bases, with 19 bases between them. The CDR3 sequence is 15 residues long. The DNA read from the CDR3 is TGTGCCAGCCAGGTACAATCCGAGAGGGCAGATACG. This translates into CASQVQSERADT. The CDR3 as a whole reads CASQVQSERADTQYF.

About this clone: The sequenced fragment ends 3 residues before the CDR3 boundary, so the rest is inferred from the germline J gene. This rearrangement joins TRBV7-6 to TRBJ2-5, with a weak D call TRBD2 (7 bases). Germline lookup yields CDR1 SGHVS and CDR2 FNYEAQ. V was pared by 3 bases and J by 5 bases, with 10 bases between. There are 13 residues in the CDR3. CDR3 loop: CASSFRGGETQYF. Partial CDR3 DNA: TGTGCCAGCAGCTTCAGGGGAGGGGAGACC.

In terms of frequency, this clone is medium-sized. The CDR3 is cut off 3 residues early in the read; its end comes from the germline J gene. The chain is built from TRBV20-1 and TRBJ1-6, with TRBD1 identical over 7 bases. The ends lost 5 bases at V and 0 bases at J; junction bases unmatched: 13. Germline-derived CDR1 and CDR2 are DFQATT and SNEGSKA (reference sequence). The CDR3 spans 18 residues. The CDR3 spells CSARGQETTSSYNSPLHF. Partial CDR3 DNA: TGCAGTGCTCGTGGACAGGAGACCACGAGCTCCTATAATTCACCC.

Its frequency marks this clone as medium-sized. The missing CDR3 end, 3 residues past where the read stops, is filled in from the germline J gene. This chain links TRBV19 with TRBJ2-6, with no clear D. The CDR3 has 15 amino acids. Germline V gene sequence: CDR1 LNHDA, CDR2 SQIVND (reference sequence). Trimming left V 7 bases short and J 0 bases short, with 10 bases between. CDR3 DNA, as far as it was read: TGTGCCAGTATTAACCCTAGCTCTGGGGCCAACGTC. Translation: CASINPSSGANV. The entire CDR3 protein reads CASINPSSGANVLTF.

For this clone: The read terminates 3 residues ahead of where the CDR3 ends, so the germline J gene completes it. This chain links TRBV19 with TRBJ2-1; 7 positions agree with TRBD1. V lost 8 bases and J lost 2; bases outside the gene matches: 6. The CDR3 has 14 residues. Germline CDR1 LNHDA, CDR2 SQIVND (reference sequence). The CDR3 spells CASADRDTYNEQFF. The sequenced CDR3 bases are TGTGCCAGTGCCGACAGGGACACCTACAATGAG.

On this clone itself: The sequenced fragment ends 3 residues before the CDR3 boundary, so the rest is inferred from the germline J gene. The chain links TRBV5-1 to TRBJ1-1; 11 bases agree with TRBD1. V was pared by 4 bases and J by 5 bases, with 4 bases of the junction left unmatched. CDR3 length equals 14 residues. Germline V CDR1 and CDR2: SGHRS, YFSETQ. The DNA read from the CDR3 is TGCGCCAGCAGCACCGGGACAGGGGGGACTGAA. This sequence encodes CASSTGTGGTE. In full, the CDR3 reads CASSTGTGGTEAFF.

Of note for this clone: The read finishes 3 residues shy of the CDR3 end, and the germline J gene is used to complete it. V usage is TRBV20-1 and J usage is TRBJ2-3; D call uncertain. The CDR3 length is 14 residues. CDR1 and CDR2 from the germline V gene are DFQATT and SNEGSKA (reference sequence). CDR3 DNA, as far as it was read: TGCAGTGCCTATAGAGCAGGCCGCCAAGAGACG. It is translated as CSAYRAGRQET. The whole CDR3 protein is CSAYRAGRQETQYF.

Remarks on this clone: The read terminates 3 residues ahead of where the CDR3 ends, so the germline J gene completes it. This chain connects TRBV19 to TRBJ2-7; D ambiguous. Trimming shortened V by 1 base and J by 0 bases, and 13 bases separated the two germline ends. This CDR3 is 16 amino acids long. Germline loops: CDR1 LNHDA, CDR2 SQIVND (reference sequence). Partial CDR3 DNA: TGTGCCAGTAGTATAGGACACCACAAGAGCTCCTACGAG. This translates into CASSIGHHKSSYE. The entire CDR3 is CASSIGHHKSSYEQYF.

This clone shows up as medium-sized by frequency. The read halts 3 residues ahead of the CDR3 end, with the missing end drawn from the germline J gene. The chain is built from TRBV6-2 or TRBV6-3 and TRBJ2-1, with 10 bases lining up with TRBD2. Germline V gives CDR1 MNHEY, CDR2 SVGEGT. This CDR3 comprises 15 residues. The junction had 8 bases not matched to a gene; V was cut back by 7 bases and J by 5 bases. Partial CDR3 DNA: TGTGCCAGCATCAAAGCGGGAGGGCCGCACAATGAG. Its translation: CASIKAGGPHNE. The CDR3 in its entirety is CASIKAGGPHNEQFF.

As regards this clone: The read terminates 3 residues ahead of where the CDR3 ends, so the germline J gene completes it. The chain links TRBV7-9 to TRBJ2-1; the D is unclear. The V end lost 0 bases, the J end lost 6 bases, and 6 bases lay between the germline ends. This CDR3 has 13 residues. Germline CDR1 reads SEHNR; CDR2 reads FQNEAQ (reference sequence). CDR3 DNA, as far as it was read: TGTGCCAGCAGCTTAGCGTCCGTCAATGAG. Translating it yields CASSLASVNE. From start to end, the CDR3 is CASSLASVNEQFF.

Remarks on this clone: Read data end 3 residues before the CDR3 end; the end is taken from the germline J gene. The J gene is TRBJ2-3, the V gene TRBV5-8; no clear D gene. CDR1 is SGHTS and CDR2 is YDEGEE in the germline V gene. Trimming stripped 0 bases from V and 2 bases from J, with 10 bases between. This CDR3 comprises 15 residues. CDR3 DNA (partial): TGTGCCAGCAGCTTGGACGGGTATTTCACAGATACG. This sequence encodes CASSLDGYFTDT. The CDR3, in full, reads CASSLDGYFTDTQYF.